Shown below are 29 T cell receptor beta chains from a single sample sequenced in a study of blood T cell repertoires in COVID-19. Clones were read by immunoSEQ multiplex PCR, and TCRdb kept only the in-frame ones, dropping some. Of about 92,000 clones listed, roughly 85% were seen once; the top ten hold roughly 37%. Sequencing used peripheral blood. The receptors derive from a man older than 75 with acute or convalescent COVID-19.

This sequence joins TRBV18 and TRBJ2-7, with TRBD2 as a possible D gene (6 bases). The germline V gene has CDR1 KGHSH and CDR2 LQKENI. This CDR3 spans 14 amino acids. Between the trimmed V and J ends, which lost 2 bases and 0 bases, there was a span of 8 bases. CDR3 nucleotides: TGTGCCAGCTCACCAGCGGGGTTCTCCTACGAGCAGTACTTC. Its protein is CASSPAGFSYEQYF.

For the CDR3, the DNA is TGTGCCAGCAGCTCACTATACACCGGGGAGCTGTTTTTT. Translation: CASSSLYTGELFF. The V and J genes are TRBV7-3 and TRBJ2-2; D gene uncertain. V lost 4 bases and J 3 bases, leaving 6 bases between the germline ends. This CDR3 is 13 amino acids long. Per the germline V gene, CDR1 is SGHTA and CDR2 is FQGTGA.

The chain is built from TRBV7-2 and TRBJ1-2, with D perhaps matching TRBD1 (5 bases). The CDR3 is 13 residues long. V gave up 1 base and J gave up 4 bases, with 7 bases separating them. Germline CDR1 SGHTA, CDR2 FQGNSA. The CDR3 nucleotides are TGTGCCAGCAGCTTAGTGACAGCCTATGGCTACACCTTC. It is translated as CASSLVTAYGYTF.

The chain carries TRBV18 and TRBJ1-3, with D tentatively TRBD1 (6 bases). V lost 2 bases and J 2 bases, leaving 10 bases between the germline ends. CDR3 length: 15 residues. Germline loops: CDR1 KGHSH, CDR2 LQKENI. CDR3 amino acids: CASSPSGTTGNTIYF. The CDR3 bases are TGTGCCAGCTCACCATCGGGGACAACTGGAAACACCATATATTTT.

This sequence joins TRBV30 and TRBJ1-2, with 10 bases fitting TRBD1. The CDR3 has 17 amino acids. J gave up 0 bases and V 0 bases, and 7 bases lay outside the gene matches. Germline assignment: CDR1 GTSNPN and CDR2 SVGIG (reference sequence). The chain's CDR3 is CAWSVWGQGKTNYGYTF. For the CDR3, the DNA is TGTGCCTGGAGTGTATGGGGACAGGGGAAGACTAACTATGGCTACACCTTC.

The CDR3 loop reads CASSESQFTEAFF. The CDR3 coding sequence is TGTGCCAGCAGCGAGTCACAGTTCACTGAAGCTTTCTTT. The chain joins TRBV7-9 to TRBJ1-1; no clear D gene. There are 13 residues in the CDR3. Germline loops: CDR1 SEHNR, CDR2 FQNEAQ (reference sequence). The V end was cut by 5 bases, the J end by 4 bases, with 11 bases between. The full variable domain, completed using reference TRBV7-9 and TRBJ1-1, is DTGVSQNPRHKITKRGQNVTFRCDPISEHNRLYWYRQTLGQGPEFLTYFQNEAQLEKSRLLSDRFSAERPKGSFSTLEIQRTEQGDSAMYLCASSESQFTEAFFGQGTRLTVV.

This chain uses TRBV6-5 with TRBJ2-5, with TRBD2 matching over 12 bases. The germline V gene encodes CDR1 MNHEY and CDR2 SVGAGI. Trimming took 0 bases from V and 5 from J; bases not matched to a gene: 4. There are 16 residues in the CDR3. In DNA, the CDR3 is TGTGCCAGCAGTTACTCCGGACTAGCGGGAATGGAGACCCAGTACTTC. Amino acids: CASSYSGLAGMETQYF.

The chain is built from TRBV4-1 and TRBJ2-1; D not certain. Germline values: CDR1 MGHRA, CDR2 YSYEKL. This CDR3 is built from 16 residues. Trimming pared 4 bases from V and 7 bases from J, leaving 20 bases between. In nucleotides, the CDR3 is TGCGCCAGCAGCCCAGAACTGGCTGGAGTTATAAATGAGCAGTTCTTC. Translation gives CASSPELAGVINEQFF.

The CDR3 reads CASSVERGYAEAFF. CDR3 nucleotide sequence: TGTGCCAGCAGCGTGGAAAGGGGGTATGCTGAAGCTTTCTTT. The chain has TRBV6-5 and TRBJ1-1; TRBD1 is a possible D gene (6 bases). CDR1 MNHEY and CDR2 SVGAGI come from the germline V gene. This CDR3 is 14 amino acids long. The V gene lost 6 bases and the J gene lost 6 bases, with 17 bases spanning the gap.

This clone was picked up one time. This chain's CDR3 is CASSASRALKEKLFF. The CDR3 region has the DNA TGTGCCAGCAGCGCCTCCCGCGCGTTGAAGGAAAAACTGTTTTTT. V is TRBV9 and J is TRBJ1-4; D unresolved. Germline values: CDR1 SGDLS, CDR2 YYNGEE. The ends were cut back, 3 bases at V and 8 bases at J, with 17 bases in the middle. CDR3 length: 15 amino acids.

CDR3 in amino acids: CATSREVRDSPLHF. Here the CDR3 DNA reads TGTGCCACCAGCAGAGAAGTTCGGGATTCACCCCTCCACTTT. This sequence joins TRBV15 and TRBJ1-6; D ambiguous. The CDR3 loop spans 14 amino acids. Trimming removed 0 bases at V and 8 bases at J, with 8 bases between. Germline V gene sequence: CDR1 LNHNV, CDR2 YYDKDF (reference sequence).

This clone occurred once. Distinct nucleotide sequences in the sample also encode this CDR3. This chain uses TRBV9 with TRBJ2-7; 10 bases fit TRBD1. Per germline, CDR1 SGDLS and CDR2 YYNGEE. Unmatched junction bases numbered 4, after V lost 5 bases and J lost 2 bases. The CDR3 extends over 14 amino acids. This CDR3 reads CASSPGQGAYEQYF. The CDR3 DNA reads TGTGCCAGCAGTCCCGGACAGGGGGCCTACGAGCAGTACTTC.

The V and J genes are TRBV7-9 and TRBJ1-4; D is possibly TRBD1 (6 bases). The V and J ends lost 5 bases and 7 bases respectively, with 20 bases between them. From germline, CDR1 is SEHNR and CDR2 FQNEAQ (reference sequence). The CDR3 runs to 16 residues. The CDR3 region has the DNA TGTGCCAGCAGCCCGCCGGGGACACCGGGGACTGAAAAACTGTTTTTT. As protein: CASSPPGTPGTEKLFF.

This rearrangement joins TRBV28 to TRBJ1-2; 9 positions agree with TRBD1. The junction had 3 bases not matched to a gene; V was cut back by 8 bases and J by 2 bases. Germline V gene sequence: CDR1 MDHEN, CDR2 SYDVKM. The CDR3 consists of 13 residues. The CDR3 nucleotides are TGTGCCAGCGGGGACAGGGAAAACTATGGCTACACCTTC. This encodes CASGDRENYGYTF.

Comments on this clone: Relative to the germline gene, one junction end is altered; a read error may explain this. The chain is built from TRBV6-1 and TRBJ2-3; 10 bases match TRBD2. The CDR3 has 15 amino acids. Germline V gives CDR1 MNHNS, CDR2 SASEGT. This chain's CDR3 is CASSESSGSIDTQYF. The CDR3 region has the DNA TGTGCCAGCAGTGAATCTAGCGGGAGCATAGATACGCAGTATTTT.

The V gene is TRBV27, the J gene TRBJ2-1; tentative D call: TRBD2 (6 bases). Germline CDR1 MNHEY, CDR2 SMNVEV (reference sequence). The CDR3 consists of 12 residues. Between the trimmed V and J ends, which lost 3 bases and 7 bases, there was a span of 7 bases. CDR3 in amino acids: CASSLAGNEQFF. The CDR3 bases are TGTGCCAGCAGTTTGGCGGGGAATGAGCAGTTCTTC.

V gene TRBV28 combines with J gene TRBJ2-5, with D hard to call. The CDR3 is 13 residues long. The germline gives CDR1 MDHEN, CDR2 SYDVKM. The ends were cut back, 10 bases at V and 5 bases at J, with 17 bases in the middle. CDR3: CATRLESWETQYF. The DNA for the CDR3 is TGTGCCACCCGATTGGAGTCGTGGGAGACCCAGTACTTC.

The rearrangement joins TRBV2 to TRBJ1-2, with D tentatively TRBD1 (5 bases). Germline values: CDR1 SNHLY, CDR2 FYNNEI. Deletions cut 9 bases from V and 4 bases from J, with 9 bases between. The CDR3 is 11 amino acids. The CDR3 is CASRQLYGYTF. The CDR3 DNA reads TGTGCCAGTCGACAGCTCTATGGCTACACCTTC.

The chain links TRBV5-6 to TRBJ2-5; a weak D match, TRBD2 (5 bases). Trimming took 4 bases from V and 4 from J, leaving 14 bases between them. Looked up from germline, CDR1 is SGHDT and CDR2 is YYEEEE. CDR3 length: 14 residues. The chain's CDR3 is CASSPPLAGETQYF. The CDR3 DNA follows: TGTGCCAGCAGCCCCCCGCTGGCGGGAGAGACCCAGTACTTC. The full variable domain, rest sourced from reference TRBV5-6 and TRBJ2-5, is DAGVTQSPTHLIKTRGQQVTLRCSPKSGHDTVSWYQQALGQGPQFIFQYYEEEERQRGNFPDRFSGHQFPNYSSELNVNALLLGDSALYLCASSPPLAGETQYFGPGTRLLVL.

This sequence joins TRBV7-2 and TRBJ2-2; D is ambiguous. Germline CDR1 and CDR2: SGHTA and FQGNSA. The CDR3 sequence is 13 residues long. The V end was cut by 2 bases, the J end by 4 bases, with 5 bases between. CDR3 region: CASSLYSTGELFF. For the CDR3, the DNA is TGTGCCAGCAGCTTATATTCCACCGGGGAGCTGTTTTTT.

The chain combines TRBV9 with TRBJ1-4, with 8 bases aligning to TRBD1. This CDR3 is built from 16 residues. V lost 3 bases, J lost 8 bases, and 12 bases stayed unmatched. Germline assignment: CDR1 SGDLS and CDR2 YYNGEE. CDR3 protein: CASSGGLDREGEKLFF. The CDR3 DNA sequence: TGTGCCAGCAGCGGGGGTCTGGACAGGGAAGGGGAAAAACTGTTTTTT.

This chain connects TRBV29-1 to TRBJ1-2, with D unclear. CDR1 is SQVTM and CDR2 is ANQGSEA in the germline V gene. This CDR3 region has 14 residues. V lost 2 bases and J lost 4, with 14 bases in between. The CDR3 DNA follows: TGCAGCGTTGAAACCGCAGTTAAAATCTATGGCTACACCTTC. It translates to CSVETAVKIYGYTF.

The chain is built from TRBV27 and TRBJ2-3, with D possibly TRBD2 on 5 matching bases. V was shortened by 3 bases and J by 1 base, with 11 bases between the two germline ends. In germline, CDR1 is MNHEY, CDR2 SMNVEV (reference sequence). This CDR3 region has 15 residues. CDR3: CASSLSGYRTDTQYF. The CDR3 DNA reads as TGTGCCAGCAGTTTGAGCGGCTACCGCACAGATACGCAGTATTTT.

The V call is TRBV9, the J call TRBJ2-1; the match to TRBD2 covers 12 bases. The CDR3 runs to 16 residues. The germline gives CDR1 SGDLS, CDR2 YYNGEE. The V and J ends lost 4 bases and 10 bases, in that order; junction bases with no gene match: 12. The CDR3 bases are TGTGCCAGCAGCAGCAAGCTAGCGGGAGGGCCAGGGGAGCAGTTCTTC. Translation gives CASSSKLAGGPGEQFF.

This rearrangement joins TRBV6-5 to TRBJ1-3; D is ambiguous. This CDR3 has 13 residues. V was cut by 3 bases and J by 4 bases, with 7 bases left in between. Germline CDR1 MNHEY, CDR2 SVGAGI. The CDR3 coding sequence is TGTGCCAGCAGTTATGTCCAAGGAAACACCATATATTTT. It is translated as CASSYVQGNTIYF.

The chain has TRBV5-1 and TRBJ1-1, with 7 bases matching TRBD1. Germline CDR1 and CDR2: SGHRS and YFSETQ. V gave up 0 bases and J gave up 0 bases; unmatched junction bases: 17. CDR3 length: 20 residues. The CDR3 loop reads CASSLGYGTAQRFMNTEAFF. In DNA, the CDR3 is TGCGCCAGCAGCTTGGGGTATGGGACAGCTCAGAGATTCATGAACACTGAAGCTTTCTTT.

This chain links TRBV5-6 with TRBJ2-1; D remains unclear. This CDR3 contains 12 residues. Germline V lookup: CDR1 SGHDT, CDR2 YYEEEE. The V and J ends lost 3 bases and 8 bases respectively, with 9 bases between them. The CDR3 reads CASSWALDEQFF. The CDR3 DNA sequence: TGTGCCAGCAGCTGGGCCCTCGATGAGCAGTTCTTC. The full variable domain, with the rest looked up from reference TRBV5-6 and TRBJ2-1, is DAGVTQSPTHLIKTRGQQVTLRCSPKSGHDTVSWYQQALGQGPQFIFQYYEEEERQRGNFPDRFSGHQFPNYSSELNVNALLLGDSALYLCASSWALDEQFFGPGTRLTVL.

The genes are TRBV3-1 (or the pseudogene TRBV3-2) and TRBJ2-2, with TRBD2 identical over 7 bases. V trimming: 1 base; J trimming: 7 bases; junction bases outside the gene matches: 6. CDR1 and CDR2 (germline): LGHDT, YNNKEL (reference sequence). This CDR3 contains 15 residues. The CDR3 sequence is CASSQGAGRDGELFF. In DNA, the CDR3 is TGTGCCAGCAGCCAAGGAGCGGGACGGGACGGGGAGCTGTTTTTT.

For the CDR3, the DNA is TGTGCCAGTAGGCAACAGGGGGCGACCTCCTACACCTTC. Amino acid sequence: CASRQQGATSYTF. V is TRBV19 and J is TRBJ1-2; 9 bases are a match to TRBD1. V lost 6 bases, J lost 10 bases, and 9 bases stayed unmatched. Germline CDR1 and CDR2: LNHDA and SQIVND (reference sequence). The CDR3 length is 13 residues.